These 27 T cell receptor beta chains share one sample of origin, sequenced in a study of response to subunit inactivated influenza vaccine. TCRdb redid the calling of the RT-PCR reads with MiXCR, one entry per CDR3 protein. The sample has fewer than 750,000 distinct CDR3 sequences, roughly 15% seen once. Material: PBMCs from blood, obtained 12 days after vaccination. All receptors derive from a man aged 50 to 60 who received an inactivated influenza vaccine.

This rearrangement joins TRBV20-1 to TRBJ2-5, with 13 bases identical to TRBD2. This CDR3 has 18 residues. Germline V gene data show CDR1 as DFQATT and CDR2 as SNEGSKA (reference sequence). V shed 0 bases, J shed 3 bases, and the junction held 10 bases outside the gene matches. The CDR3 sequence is CSARDRRGTSGGEETQYF. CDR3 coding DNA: TGCAGTGCTAGAGATCGAAGGGGTACTAGCGGGGGGGAAGAGACCCAGTACTTC.

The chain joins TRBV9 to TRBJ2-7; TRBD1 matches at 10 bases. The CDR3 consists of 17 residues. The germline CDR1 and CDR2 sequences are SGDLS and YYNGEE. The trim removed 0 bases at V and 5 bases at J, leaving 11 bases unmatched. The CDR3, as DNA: TGTGCCAGCAGCGTAGGGGTCGGGACAGGGGTTTCCCACGAGCAGTACTTC. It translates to CASSVGVGTGVSHEQYF.

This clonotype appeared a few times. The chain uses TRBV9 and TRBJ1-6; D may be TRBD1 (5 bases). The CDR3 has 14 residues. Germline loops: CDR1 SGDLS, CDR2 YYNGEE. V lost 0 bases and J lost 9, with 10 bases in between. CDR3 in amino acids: CASSVAQGGSPLHF. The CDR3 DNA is TGTGCCAGCAGCGTAGCCCAGGGTGGTTCACCCCTCCACTTT.

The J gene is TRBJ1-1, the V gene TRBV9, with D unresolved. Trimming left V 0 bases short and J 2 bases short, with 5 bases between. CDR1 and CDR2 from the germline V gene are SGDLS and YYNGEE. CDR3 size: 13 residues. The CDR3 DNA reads TGTGCCAGCAGCGTAGAACTTAACACTGAAGCTTTCTTT. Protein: CASSVELNTEAFF.

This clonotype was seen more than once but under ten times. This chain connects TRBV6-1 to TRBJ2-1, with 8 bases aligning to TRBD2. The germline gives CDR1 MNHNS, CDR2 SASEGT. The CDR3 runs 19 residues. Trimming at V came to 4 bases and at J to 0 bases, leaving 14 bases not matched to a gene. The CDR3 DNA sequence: TGTGCCAGCAGTGGCCCCGGGACTAGGGGCTGGAGCTCCTACAATGAGCAGTTCTTC. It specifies CASSGPGTRGWSSYNEQFF.

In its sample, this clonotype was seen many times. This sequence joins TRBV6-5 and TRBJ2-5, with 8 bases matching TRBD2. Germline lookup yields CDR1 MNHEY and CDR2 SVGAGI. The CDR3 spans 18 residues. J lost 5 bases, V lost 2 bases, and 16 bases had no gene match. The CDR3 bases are TGTGCCAGCAGTTACGGTGGTGGTTGGGCGGGGGGCCGGGAGACCCAGTACTTC. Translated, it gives CASSYGGGWAGGRETQYF.

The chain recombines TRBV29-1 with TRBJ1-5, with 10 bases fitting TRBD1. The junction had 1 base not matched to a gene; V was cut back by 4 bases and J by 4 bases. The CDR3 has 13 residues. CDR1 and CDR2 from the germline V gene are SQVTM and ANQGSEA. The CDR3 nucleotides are TGCAGCGTTGGGACAGGGGGTAATCAGCCCCAGCATTTT. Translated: CSVGTGGNQPQHF. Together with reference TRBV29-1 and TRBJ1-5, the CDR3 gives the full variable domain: SAVISQKPSRDICQRGTSLTIQCQVDSQVTMMFWYRQQPGQSLTLIATANQGSEATYESGFVIDKFPISRPNLTFSTLTVSNMSPEDSSIYLCSVGTGGNQPQHFGDGTRLSIL.

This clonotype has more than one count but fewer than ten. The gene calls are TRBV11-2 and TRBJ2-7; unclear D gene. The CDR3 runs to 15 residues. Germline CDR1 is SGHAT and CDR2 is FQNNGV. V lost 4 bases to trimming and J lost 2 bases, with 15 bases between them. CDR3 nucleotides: TGTGCCAGCAGCTCCTGGCACAGCCCTACCTACGAGCAGTACTTC. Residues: CASSSWHSPTYEQYF.

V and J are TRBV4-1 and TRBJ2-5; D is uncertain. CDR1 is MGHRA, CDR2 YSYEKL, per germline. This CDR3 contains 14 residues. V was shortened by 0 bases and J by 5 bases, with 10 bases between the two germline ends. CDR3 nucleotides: TGCGCCAGCAGCCAAGATAAGGACGATGAGACCCAGTACTTC. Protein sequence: CASSQDKDDETQYF.

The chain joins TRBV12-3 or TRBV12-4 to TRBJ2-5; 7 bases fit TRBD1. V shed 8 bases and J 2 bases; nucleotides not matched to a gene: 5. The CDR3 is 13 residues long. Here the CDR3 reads CASAPGQQETQYF. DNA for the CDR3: TGTGCCAGCGCCCCGGGACAGCAAGAGACCCAGTACTTC.

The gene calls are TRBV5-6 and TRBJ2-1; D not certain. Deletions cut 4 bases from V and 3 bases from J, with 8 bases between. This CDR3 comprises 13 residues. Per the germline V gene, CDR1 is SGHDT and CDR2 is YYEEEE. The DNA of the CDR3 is TGTGCCAGCAGCGGGGTCTACTACAATGAGCAGTTCTTC. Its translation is CASSGVYYNEQFF.

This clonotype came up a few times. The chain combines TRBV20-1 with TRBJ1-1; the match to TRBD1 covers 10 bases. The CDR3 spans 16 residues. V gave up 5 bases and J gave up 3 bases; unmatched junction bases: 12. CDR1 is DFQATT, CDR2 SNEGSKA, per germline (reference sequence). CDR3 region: CSAQDRGESGDTEAFF. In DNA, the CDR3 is TGCAGTGCTCAGGACAGGGGGGAGTCTGGGGACACTGAAGCTTTCTTT.

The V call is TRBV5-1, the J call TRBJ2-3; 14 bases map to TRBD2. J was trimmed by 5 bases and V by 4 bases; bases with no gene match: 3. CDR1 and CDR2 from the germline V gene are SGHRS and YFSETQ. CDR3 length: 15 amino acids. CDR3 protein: CASSKGTSGGDTQYF. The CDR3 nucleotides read TGCGCCAGCAGCAAAGGGACTAGCGGGGGAGATACGCAGTATTTT. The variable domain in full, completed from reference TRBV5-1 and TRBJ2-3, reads KAGVTQTPRYLIKTRGQQVTLSCSPISGHRSVSWYQQTPGQGLQFLFEYFSETQRNKGNFPGRFSGRQFSNSRSEMNVSTLELGDSALYLCASSKGTSGGDTQYFGPGTRLTVL.

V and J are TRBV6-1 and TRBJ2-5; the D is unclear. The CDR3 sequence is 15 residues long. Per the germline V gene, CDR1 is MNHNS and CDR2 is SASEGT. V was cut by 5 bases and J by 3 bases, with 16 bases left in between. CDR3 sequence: CASSLYLRAEETQYF. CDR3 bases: TGTGCCAGCAGTCTATACTTACGGGCCGAAGAGACCCAGTACTTC.

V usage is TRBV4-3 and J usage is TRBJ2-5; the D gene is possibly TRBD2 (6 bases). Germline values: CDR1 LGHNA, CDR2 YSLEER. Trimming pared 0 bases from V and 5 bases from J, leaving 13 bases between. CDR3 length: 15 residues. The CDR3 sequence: CASSQDLGGWETQYF. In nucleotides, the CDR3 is TGCGCCAGCAGCCAAGATCTCGGGGGATGGGAGACCCAGTACTTC.

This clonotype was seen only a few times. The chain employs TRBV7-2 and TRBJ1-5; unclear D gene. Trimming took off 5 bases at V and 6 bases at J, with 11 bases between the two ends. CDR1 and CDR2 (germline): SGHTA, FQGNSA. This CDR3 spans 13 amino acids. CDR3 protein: CASSPDMGQPQHF. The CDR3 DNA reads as TGTGCCAGCAGCCCAGACATGGGTCAGCCCCAGCATTTT.

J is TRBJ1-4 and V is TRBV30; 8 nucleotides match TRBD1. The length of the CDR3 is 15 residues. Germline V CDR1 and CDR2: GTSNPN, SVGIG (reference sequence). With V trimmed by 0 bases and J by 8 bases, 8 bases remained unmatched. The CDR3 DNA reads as TGTGCCTGGAGTGTACGCAGGGGGCTAGGAGAAAAACTGTTTTTT. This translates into CAWSVRRGLGEKLFF.

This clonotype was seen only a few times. As DNA, the CDR3 is TGTGCCAGCTCACCAAAGGACACCGGGGAGCTGTTTTTT. Translating it yields CASSPKDTGELFF. This sequence joins TRBV18 and TRBJ2-2, with no clear D. The CDR3 is 13 amino acids. V lost 2 bases, J lost 3 bases, and 4 bases lay in between. The germline gives CDR1 KGHSH, CDR2 LQKENI.

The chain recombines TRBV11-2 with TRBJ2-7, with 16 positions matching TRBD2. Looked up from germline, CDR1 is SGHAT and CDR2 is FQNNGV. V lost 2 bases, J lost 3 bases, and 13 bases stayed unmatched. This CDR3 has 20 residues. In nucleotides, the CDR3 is TGTGCCAGCAGCTTACTGTTGGGACTAGCGGGGGGGCTCCGCGGCTACGAGCAGTACTTC. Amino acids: CASSLLLGLAGGLRGYEQYF.

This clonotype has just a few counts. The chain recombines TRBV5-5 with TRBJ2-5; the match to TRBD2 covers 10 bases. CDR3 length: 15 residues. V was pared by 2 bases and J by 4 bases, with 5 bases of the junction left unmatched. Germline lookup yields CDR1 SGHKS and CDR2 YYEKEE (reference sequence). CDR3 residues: CASSLTLAGGETQYF. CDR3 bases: TGTGCCAGCAGCTTAACCTTAGCGGGAGGAGAGACCCAGTACTTC.

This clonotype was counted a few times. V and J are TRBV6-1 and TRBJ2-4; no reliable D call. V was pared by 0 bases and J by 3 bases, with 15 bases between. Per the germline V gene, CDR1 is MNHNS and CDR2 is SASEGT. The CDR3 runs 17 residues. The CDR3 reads CASSEAAFGSHKNIQYF. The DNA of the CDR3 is TGTGCCAGCAGTGAAGCGGCCTTTGGTAGTCACAAAAACATTCAGTACTTC.

CDR3 sequence reads: CSARGTGVRTEAFF. The CDR3 DNA follows: TGCAGTGCTAGAGGGACAGGGGTTAGGACTGAAGCTTTCTTT. This chain joins TRBV20-1 and TRBJ1-1; 9 bases match TRBD1. This CDR3 is 14 amino acids long. Losses at the gene ends were 1 base for V and 5 bases for J; bases not matched to a gene: 5. Germline CDR1 and CDR2: DFQATT and SNEGSKA (reference sequence).

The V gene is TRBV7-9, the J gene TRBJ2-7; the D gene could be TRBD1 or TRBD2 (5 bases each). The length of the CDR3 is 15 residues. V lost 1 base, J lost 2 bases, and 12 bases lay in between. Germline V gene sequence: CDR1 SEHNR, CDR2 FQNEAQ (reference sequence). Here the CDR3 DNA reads TGTGCCAGCAGCTTAGTCTCCGGGACGGCCTACGAGCAGTACTTC. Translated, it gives CASSLVSGTAYEQYF.

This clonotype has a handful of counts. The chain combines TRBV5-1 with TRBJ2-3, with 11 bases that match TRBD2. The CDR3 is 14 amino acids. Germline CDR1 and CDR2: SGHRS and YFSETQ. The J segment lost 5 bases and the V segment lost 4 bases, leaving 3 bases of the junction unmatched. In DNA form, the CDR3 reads TGCGCCAGCAGCCTGACTAGCGGGGAAGATACGCAGTATTTT. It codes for CASSLTSGEDTQYF. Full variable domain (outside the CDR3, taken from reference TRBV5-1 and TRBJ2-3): KAGVTQTPRYLIKTRGQQVTLSCSPISGHRSVSWYQQTPGQGLQFLFEYFSETQRNKGNFPGRFSGRQFSNSRSEMNVSTLELGDSALYLCASSLTSGEDTQYFGPGTRLTVL.

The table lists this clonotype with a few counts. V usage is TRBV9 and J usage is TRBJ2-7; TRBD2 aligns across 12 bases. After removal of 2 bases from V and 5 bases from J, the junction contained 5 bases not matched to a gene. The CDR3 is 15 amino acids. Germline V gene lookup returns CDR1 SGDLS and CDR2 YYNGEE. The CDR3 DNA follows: TGTGCCAGCAGCGTCACTAGCGGGAGGATCCACGAGCAGTACTTC. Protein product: CASSVTSGRIHEQYF.

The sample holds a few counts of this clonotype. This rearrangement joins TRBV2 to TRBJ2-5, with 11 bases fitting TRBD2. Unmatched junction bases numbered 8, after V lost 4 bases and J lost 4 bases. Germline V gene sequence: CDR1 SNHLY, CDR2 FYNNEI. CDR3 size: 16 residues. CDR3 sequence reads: CASSVDLGLAGETQYF. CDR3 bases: TGTGCCAGCAGTGTTGACCTAGGACTAGCGGGAGAGACCCAGTACTTC.

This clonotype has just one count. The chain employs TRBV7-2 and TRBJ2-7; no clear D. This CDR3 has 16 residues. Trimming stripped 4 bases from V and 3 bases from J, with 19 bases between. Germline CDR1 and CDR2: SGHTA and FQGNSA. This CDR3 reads CASSWWSKGAGYEQYF. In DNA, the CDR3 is TGTGCCAGCAGCTGGTGGTCTAAAGGAGCAGGCTACGAGCAGTACTTC.